The 32 T cell receptor beta chains in this list originate from one sample, sequenced in a study of T cell changes during pregnancy in multiple sclerosis. Only in-frame clones appear in the TCRdb table, and some are missing; sequencing was by immunoSEQ multiplex PCR. The data hold tens of thousands of clones, with around 90% observed a single time. Sequenced here: peripheral blood, sampled after pregnancy. Every receptor here comes from a female donor in good health, enrolled as a control in a pregnancy study.

The chain combines TRBV6-6 with TRBJ1-2; D gene uncertain. The CDR3 length is 11 residues. V lost 5 bases, J lost 11 bases, and 12 bases lay in between. CDR1 and CDR2 (germline): MNHNY, SVGAGI (reference sequence). The CDR3 loop reads CASSNTGSYTF. The CDR3 nucleotides read TGTGCCAGCAGTAACACCGGGTCTTACACCTTC.

This clone occurred once. The chain uses TRBV7-7 and TRBJ2-2, with 9 bases fitting TRBD1. Germline CDR1 and CDR2: SSHAT and FNYEAQ (reference sequence). Trimming removed 2 bases from V and 5 bases from J; junction bases left unmatched: 3. The CDR3 is 15 residues long. The CDR3: CASSLPTGGTGELFF. CDR3 in DNA: TGTGCCAGCAGCTTACCGACAGGGGGAACCGGGGAGCTGTTTTTT.

This rearrangement joins TRBV7-8 to TRBJ2-2; D not certain. Germline V lookup: CDR1 SGHVS, CDR2 FQNEAQ. This CDR3 has 15 residues. Trimming shortened V by 2 bases and J by 3 bases, and 10 bases separated the two germline ends. CDR3 DNA: TGTGCCAGCAGCTTATACGAGACACACACCGGGGAGCTGTTTTTT. This translates into CASSLYETHTGELFF.

The gene calls are TRBV28 and TRBJ2-1, with 10 bases lining up with TRBD2. The germline V gene has CDR1 MDHEN and CDR2 SYDVKM. V trimming: 4 bases; J trimming: 7 bases; junction bases outside the gene matches: 10. The CDR3 spans 16 residues. CDR3 sequence reads: CASSYLTSGFRNEQFF. CDR3 coding DNA: TGTGCCAGCAGTTACCTGACTAGCGGGTTTAGGAATGAGCAGTTCTTC. Drawing the rest from reference TRBV28 and TRBJ2-1, the complete variable domain is DVKVTQSSRYLVKRTGEKVFLECVQDMDHENMFWYRQDPGLGLRLIYFSYDVKMKEKGDIPEGYSVSREKKERFSLILESASTNQTSMYLCASSYLTSGFRNEQFFGPGTRLTVL.

The V gene is TRBV14, the J gene TRBJ1-6; possible D gene TRBD1, 6 bases. The germline V gene encodes CDR1 SGHDN and CDR2 FVKESK. The germline V and J ends were trimmed by 6 bases and 7 bases, with 16 bases remaining between them. The CDR3 spans 15 residues. CDR3 loop: CASRGGRRKNSPLHF. The CDR3 DNA reads as TGTGCCAGCAGAGGGGGACGGCGGAAAAATTCACCCCTCCACTTT. Variable domain in full (rest from reference TRBV14 and TRBJ1-6): EAGVTQFPSHSVIEKGQTVTLRCDPISGHDNLYWYRRVMGKEIKFLLHFVKESKQDESGMPNNRFLAERTGGTYSTLKVQPAELEDSGVYFCASRGGRRKNSPLHFGNGTRLTVT.

This chain joins TRBV11-2 and TRBJ2-1, with TRBD2 matching over 7 bases. Germline V gene data show CDR1 as SGHAT and CDR2 as FQNNGV. The CDR3 contains 14 residues. V trimming: 3 bases; J trimming: 7 bases; junction bases outside the gene matches: 6. This chain's CDR3 is CASSFQRAGNEQFF. The CDR3 DNA reads TGTGCCAGCAGCTTCCAAAGAGCGGGAAATGAGCAGTTCTTC.

CDR3 loop: CASSLGWARDTQYF. The CDR3 DNA is TGTGCCAGCAGCCTCGGTTGGGCCCGAGATACGCAGTATTTT. J is TRBJ2-3 and V is TRBV9, with D unclear. Germline-derived CDR1 and CDR2 are SGDLS and YYNGEE. The CDR3 runs to 14 residues. V was shortened by 4 bases and J by 5 bases, with 14 bases between the two germline ends.

A few counts support this clone. The chain uses TRBV2 and TRBJ1-1; D might be TRBD1 (6 bases). V lost 6 bases, J lost 5 bases, and 13 bases lay in between. The CDR3 spans 13 residues. Germline assignment: CDR1 SNHLY and CDR2 FYNNEI. The CDR3 spells CASRPGERTEAFF. The CDR3 DNA sequence: TGTGCCAGCAGGCCAGGGGAGCGGACTGAAGCTTTCTTT. Full variable domain (outside the CDR3, taken from reference TRBV2 and TRBJ1-1): EPEVTQTPSHQVTQMGQEVILRCVPISNHLYFYWYRQILGQKVEFLVSFYNNEISEKSEIFDDQFSVERPDGSNFTLKIRSTKLEDSAMYFCASRPGERTEAFFGQGTRLTVV.

This sequence joins TRBV11-2 and TRBJ1-4, with 8 bases lining up with TRBD1. The CDR3 has 13 amino acids. Germline-derived CDR1 and CDR2 are SGHAT and FQNNGV. With 5 bases clipped from V and 7 bases from J, the junction kept 3 bases outside the gene matches. CDR3 sequence (DNA): TGTGCCAGCAGCGCCGACAGGGGTGAAAAACTGTTTTTT. This sequence encodes CASSADRGEKLFF.

The chain has TRBV25-1 and TRBJ1-2; 10 bases map to TRBD1. Losses at the gene ends were 5 bases for V and 7 bases for J; bases not matched to a gene: 7. From germline, CDR1 is MGHDK and CDR2 SYGVNS. This CDR3 spans 14 amino acids. The CDR3 region is CASSKGQGTTGYTF. The DNA for the CDR3 is TGTGCCAGCAGTAAGGGACAGGGGACGACTGGCTACACCTTC.

The chain couples TRBV10-3 to TRBJ2-3; 9 nucleotides match TRBD1. V lost 4 bases and J lost 4; bases outside the gene matches: 6. The CDR3 has 15 residues. CDR1 is ENHRY and CDR2 is SYGVKD in the germline V gene. The CDR3 region is CAISGQGVPADTQYF. The DNA for the CDR3 is TGTGCCATCAGTGGACAGGGGGTGCCTGCAGATACGCAGTATTTT.

V and J are TRBV4-3 and TRBJ1-6; D not resolved. This CDR3 has 14 amino acids. Trimming left V 0 bases short and J 9 bases short, with 9 bases between. The germline CDR1 and CDR2 sequences are LGHNA and YSLEER. The CDR3 DNA follows: TGCGCCAGCAGCCAAGACCCCACGGGTTCACCCCTCCACTTT. It yields the protein CASSQDPTGSPLHF.

With regard to this clone: Mismatch with germline at one junction end may stem from a read error. The chain couples TRBV6-5 to TRBJ1-6; 7 bases map to TRBD1. Germline assignment: CDR1 MNHEY and CDR2 SVGAGI. The length of the CDR3 is 15 residues. The CDR3 protein is CASSSGGLQNSSLHF. CDR3 DNA: TGTGCCAGCAGTTCAGGGGGACTCCAAAATTCATCCCTCCACTTT.

The J gene is TRBJ2-5, the V gene TRBV6-5, with TRBD2 matching over 8 bases. CDR1 is MNHEY, CDR2 SVGAGI, per germline. The CDR3 sequence is 15 residues long. J gave up 1 base and V 2 bases, and 3 bases lay outside the gene matches. CDR3 DNA sequence: TGTGCCAGCAGTTACGGCGGGAGGCGCCAAGAGACCCAGTACTTC. Translation gives CASSYGGRRQETQYF.

The chain uses TRBV5-1 and TRBJ1-2; 9 nucleotides align to TRBD1. CDR1 and CDR2 from the germline V gene are SGHRS and YFSETQ. V trimming: 2 bases; J trimming: 3 bases; junction bases outside the gene matches: 8. The CDR3 loop spans 16 amino acids. CDR3 amino acids: CASSFPSGTGYYGYTF. In nucleotides, the CDR3 is TGCGCCAGCAGCTTTCCGTCCGGGACAGGGTACTATGGCTACACCTTC.

The chain is built from TRBV18 and TRBJ1-3, with 10 bases matching TRBD1. CDR1 and CDR2 from the germline V gene are KGHSH and LQKENI. CDR3 length: 17 residues. Losses at the gene ends were 3 bases for V and 0 bases for J; bases not matched to a gene: 5. In DNA, the CDR3 is TGTGCCAGCTCACCGGGACAGGGGATGAGCTCTGGAAACACCATATATTTT. Its protein is CASSPGQGMSSGNTIYF.

The rearrangement links TRBV28 to TRBJ1-2; D is perhaps TRBD1 (6 bases). V was pared by 1 base and J by 5 bases, with 8 bases between. Per the germline V gene, CDR1 is MDHEN and CDR2 is SYDVKM. This CDR3 region has 13 residues. As DNA, the CDR3 is TGTGCCAGCAGTTTATCCCAGGGGTATGGCTACACCTTC. Translation gives CASSLSQGYGYTF.

The V and J genes are TRBV9 and TRBJ1-1; no clear D. CDR1 SGDLS and CDR2 YYNGEE come from the germline V gene. V was pared by 4 bases and J by 3 bases, with 16 bases between. The CDR3 consists of 15 residues. Written as DNA, the CDR3 is TGTGCCAGCAGCCCTCCTCTGGGTGAGGACACTGAAGCTTTCTTT. It is translated as CASSPPLGEDTEAFF.

V usage is TRBV27 and J usage is TRBJ1-6, with D unclear. Per germline, CDR1 MNHEY and CDR2 SMNVEV (reference sequence). The CDR3 has 16 residues. V lost 0 bases and J lost 9, with 15 bases in between. The CDR3: CASSLSVGGMTSPLHF. The CDR3 nucleotides are TGTGCCAGCAGTTTATCAGTAGGAGGGATGACTTCACCCCTCCACTTT.

The V call is TRBV6-6, the J call TRBJ2-7; no definite D call. Germline V gives CDR1 MNHNY, CDR2 SVGAGI (reference sequence). Between the trimmed V and J ends, which lost 10 bases and 2 bases, there was a span of 12 bases. The CDR3 is made up of 12 amino acids. The CDR3 loop reads CAIQTPPYEQYF. The CDR3 DNA reads TGTGCCATCCAGACTCCGCCCTACGAGCAGTACTTC.

This sequence joins TRBV5-6 and TRBJ1-3; D is perhaps TRBD1 (5 bases). Germline CDR1 and CDR2: SGHDT and YYEEEE. The ends were cut back, 4 bases at V and 0 bases at J, with 20 bases in the middle. This CDR3 spans 18 amino acids. CDR3 protein: CASSPGTGVLSSGNTIYF. As DNA, the CDR3 is TGTGCCAGCAGCCCCGGGACTGGGGTGCTAAGCTCTGGAAACACCATATATTTT.

V gene TRBV30 combines with J gene TRBJ2-3; 7 nucleotides align to TRBD2. The CDR3 runs 13 residues. CDR1 is GTSNPN and CDR2 is SVGIG in the germline V gene (reference sequence). V shed 4 bases, J shed 2 bases, and the junction held 3 bases outside the gene matches. The CDR3 nucleotides read TGTGCCTGGACTAGCGGCAACACAGATACGCAGTATTTT. Translation: CAWTSGNTDTQYF.

The genes are TRBV9 and TRBJ2-5, with 7 bases matching TRBD1. This CDR3 is 15 amino acids long. V trimming: 4 bases; J trimming: 5 bases; junction bases outside the gene matches: 11. CDR1 and CDR2 (germline): SGDLS, YYNGEE. The CDR3 bases are TGTGCCAGCAGCAAAGGGACAGTGGGAGCGGAGACCCAGTACTTC. Its protein product is CASSKGTVGAETQYF.

There are a few counts of this clone. The chain combines TRBV2 with TRBJ1-6; D is unclear. Trimming took 2 bases from V and 7 from J, leaving 9 bases between them. Germline V gene sequence: CDR1 SNHLY, CDR2 FYNNEI. The CDR3 covers 14 residues. CDR3 residues: CASSELQPNSPLHF. CDR3 DNA: TGTGCCAGCAGTGAATTACAGCCCAATTCACCCCTCCACTTT.

This chain uses TRBV10-3 with TRBJ2-5, with D possibly being TRBD1 (5 bases). Trimming removed 0 bases at V and 10 bases at J, with 15 bases between. The CDR3 loop spans 14 amino acids. Germline CDR1 and CDR2: ENHRY and SYGVKD. The CDR3 DNA reads as TGTGCCATCAGTGAGTCAGAACAGGTCCGAGACCAGTACTTC. Translated, it gives CAISESEQVRDQYF.

The CDR3 is CASSPGTGVNSPLHF. The CDR3 region has the DNA TGTGCCAGCAGCCCCGGGACAGGGGTTAATTCACCCCTCCACTTT. The chain links TRBV7-8 to TRBJ1-6, with 10 bases identical to TRBD1. The CDR3 contains 15 residues. V shed 5 bases, J shed 6 bases, and the junction held 4 bases outside the gene matches. Per germline, CDR1 SGHVS and CDR2 FQNEAQ.

This clone has only a few counts. The chain joins TRBV10-3 to TRBJ1-4; 7 bases agree with TRBD1. Germline values: CDR1 ENHRY, CDR2 SYGVKD. The length of the CDR3 is 17 residues. With 2 bases clipped from V and 0 bases from J, the junction kept 6 bases outside the gene matches. The CDR3 sequence is CAISEDRDTATNEKLFF. Here the CDR3 DNA reads TGTGCCATCAGTGAGGACAGGGATACTGCAACTAATGAAAAACTGTTTTTT.

V and J are TRBV2 and TRBJ2-5; 7 nucleotides match TRBD2. Germline CDR1 SNHLY, CDR2 FYNNEI. V gave up 6 bases and J gave up 5 bases; unmatched junction bases: 3. This CDR3 spans 12 amino acids. This CDR3 is CASRAGRETQYF. DNA for the CDR3: TGTGCCAGCAGAGCGGGACGGGAGACCCAGTACTTC.

This chain uses TRBV7-2 with TRBJ1-4; no clear D. V lost 5 bases to trimming and J lost 0 bases, with 4 bases between them. The germline V gene has CDR1 SGHTA and CDR2 FQGNSA. CDR3 length: 13 residues. Written as DNA, the CDR3 is TGTGCCAGCAGCCGGGCAACTAATGAAAAACTGTTTTTT. Protein sequence: CASSRATNEKLFF.

The chain is built from TRBV7-2 and TRBJ2-7, with D uncertain. The CDR3 length is 14 residues. With 6 bases removed from V and 2 bases from J, the gap between germline ends came to 14 bases. Germline V gives CDR1 SGHTA, CDR2 FQGNSA. The CDR3 sequence is CASSFTKTTYEQYF. CDR3 DNA sequence: TGTGCCAGCAGTTTCACAAAGACAACCTACGAGCAGTACTTC. The whole variable domain, filled in from reference TRBV7-2 and TRBJ2-7, reads GAGVSQSPSNKVTEKGKDVELRCDPISGHTALYWYRQSLGQGLEFLIYFQGNSAPDKSGLPSDRFSAERTGGSVSTLTIQRTQQEDSAVYLCASSFTKTTYEQYFGPGTRLTVT.

This chain connects TRBV19 to TRBJ2-3; D is possibly TRBD1 (5 bases). The CDR3 totals 14 residues. Trimming left V 9 bases short and J 0 bases short, with 13 bases between. Looked up from germline, CDR1 is LNHDA and CDR2 is SQIVND (reference sequence). This chain's CDR3 is CASKDSPSTDTQYF. CDR3 DNA: TGTGCCAGCAAAGACAGTCCCAGCACAGATACGCAGTATTTT.

The genes are TRBV7-9 and TRBJ2-7, with 12 bases aligning to TRBD2. The V segment lost 5 bases and the J segment 10 bases; nucleotides outside the gene matches: 9. CDR1 is SEHNR and CDR2 is FQNEAQ in the germline V gene (reference sequence). This CDR3 comprises 14 residues. CDR3 region: CASSVLAGGSLQYF. The CDR3 region has the DNA TGTGCCAGCAGCGTACTAGCGGGGGGCTCCCTCCAGTACTTC.